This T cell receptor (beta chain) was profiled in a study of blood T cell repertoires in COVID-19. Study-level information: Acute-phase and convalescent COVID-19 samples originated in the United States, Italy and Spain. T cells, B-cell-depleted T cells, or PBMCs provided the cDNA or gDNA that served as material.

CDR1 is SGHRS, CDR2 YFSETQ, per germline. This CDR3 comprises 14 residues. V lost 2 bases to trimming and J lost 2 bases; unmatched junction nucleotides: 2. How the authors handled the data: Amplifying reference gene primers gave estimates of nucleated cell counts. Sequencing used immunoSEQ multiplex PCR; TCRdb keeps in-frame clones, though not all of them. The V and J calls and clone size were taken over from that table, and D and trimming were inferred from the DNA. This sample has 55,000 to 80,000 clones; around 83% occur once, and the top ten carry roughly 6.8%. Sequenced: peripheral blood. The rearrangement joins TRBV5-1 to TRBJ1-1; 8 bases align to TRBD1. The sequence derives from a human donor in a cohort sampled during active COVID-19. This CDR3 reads CASSLDRGNTEAFF. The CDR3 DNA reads TGCGCCAGCAGCTTAGACAGGGGAAACACTGAAGCTTTCTTT. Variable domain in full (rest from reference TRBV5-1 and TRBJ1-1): KAGVTQTPRYLIKTRGQQVTLSCSPISGHRSVSWYQQTPGQGLQFLFEYFSETQRNKGNFPGRFSGRQFSNSRSEMNVSTLELGDSALYLCASSLDRGNTEAFFGQGTRLTVV.